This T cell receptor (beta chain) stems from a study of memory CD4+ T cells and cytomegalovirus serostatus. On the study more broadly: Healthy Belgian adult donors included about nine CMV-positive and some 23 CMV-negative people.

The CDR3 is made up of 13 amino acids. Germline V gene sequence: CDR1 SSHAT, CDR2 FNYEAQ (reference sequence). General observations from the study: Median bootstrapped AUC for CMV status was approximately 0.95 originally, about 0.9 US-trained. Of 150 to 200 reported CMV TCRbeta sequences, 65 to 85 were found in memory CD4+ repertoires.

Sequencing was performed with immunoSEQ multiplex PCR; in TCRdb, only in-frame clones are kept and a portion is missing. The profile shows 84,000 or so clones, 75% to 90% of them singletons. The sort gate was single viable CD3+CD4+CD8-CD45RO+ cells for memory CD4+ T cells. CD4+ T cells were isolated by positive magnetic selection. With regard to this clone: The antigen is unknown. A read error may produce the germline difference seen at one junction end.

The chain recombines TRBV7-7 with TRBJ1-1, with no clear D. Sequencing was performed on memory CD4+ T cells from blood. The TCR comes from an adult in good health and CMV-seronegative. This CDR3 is CASSQRENTEAFF. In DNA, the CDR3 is TGTGCTAGCAGCCAACGAGAGAACACTGAAGCTTTCTTT.